Included here is one T cell receptor (beta chain) sequence, with context. Its specific antigen is unknown. No much larger clone is present one base from it, and per-base qualities are unavailable. The source of the sample is a study of CD8+ T cells in alopecia areata (dated by TCRdb to between 2018 and 2020). Describing the broader study: Treated patients were enrolled in an open-label pilot trial of oral tofacitinib at 5 to 10 mg twice daily for moderate-to-severe alopecia areata. Tofacitinib was given for 6 to 18 months, followed by 6 months of follow-up off drug to assess delayed response and recurrence. To study T cell clonal expansion in alopecia areata, the researchers applied high-throughput TCRbeta sequencing to both the C3H/HeJ mouse model and human patients. Human TCRbeta sequencing covered scalp tissue and sorted CD4+ and CD8+ peripheral blood T cells from patchy and totalis/universalis alopecia areata patients and healthy controls. Tofacitinib-treated patients had biopsies at baseline and at 4 and 24 weeks of treatment, with a later scalp biopsy in several patients. Scalp clonality was compared across normal scalp (n=4), patchy alopecia areata scalp (n=8), and alopecia totalis/universalis scalp (n=8). RNA was obtained with the PAXgene miRNA kit for fixed scalp, the miRNeasy kit for PBMCs, and the RNeasy kit for mouse skin. immunoSEQ multiplex PCR using 35 Vbeta forward primers and 13 Jbeta reverse primers was used to amplify TCRbeta CDR3 regions.

The protocol used for the library was the immunoSEQ multiplex PCR assay. For TCR sequencing, RNA was extracted from every sample and reverse transcribed into cDNA to serve as template. First-strand cDNA was synthesized using SuperScript III with a 2:1 mix of oligo-dT and random hexamers. A synthetic immune receptor repertoire was used to measure amplification bias, and any remaining bias was corrected computationally. The published analysis was carried out like this. Raw reads were preprocessed to remove errors, and CDR3 was defined according to IMGT conventions as the region from the conserved cysteine to phenylalanine. Clonality was calculated as 1 minus Shannon entropy normalized by log2 of the number of productive unique TCRs. CD4 or CD8 identity of scalp clones was inferred by cross-referencing scalp TCRbeta sequences with sorted blood CD4 and CD8 repertoires. TCRdb took over this immuneACCESS table, retaining in-frame rearrangements with V and J assigned. Such tables are incomplete; in checked studies, under half of the missing clones stem from an unresolved V gene, and the remainder is unexplained. The V and J calls and clone size come from that table; D and trimming were worked out from the DNA. This sample has under 250,000 clones in its table, and 57% of those were observed once. The ten largest make up roughly 0.47% of the sample.

Summary of the overall study and its limitations: Compared with normal scalp, lesional scalp, particularly in alopecia totalis/universalis, had higher clonality and more expanded CD8+ clones, which suggests antigenic drive. Compared with mice, TCR sequences shared between patients were less clear, possibly partly because of HLA diversity across the patient population. Unlike mouse skin, which is dominated by gammadelta T cells, normal human skin has resident alphabeta T cells that are also sequenced, and this complicates analysis of the scalp TCR repertoire.

The intended sense of this specimen's time point label: baseline before oral tofacitinib. Lesional scalp punch biopsies and peripheral blood were obtained from alopecia areata patients. PBMCs were isolated by density centrifugation and stained for CD3, CD4 and CD8, and CD4+ and CD8+ T cells were sorted on a FACSAria. This clonotype originated in a human donor with alopecia areata. Sample: CD4+ T cells sorted from blood, taken at week 0.

The nucleotide sequence is TGTGCCATGGGACGGTGGGCCAGGGGCGCCGGGGAGCTGTTTTTT. Its amino acids are CAMGRWARGAGELFF. This chain joins TRBV10-3 to TRBJ2-2, with a tentative D gene TRBD1 over 6 matching bases. The germline V gene provides CDR1 ENHRY and CDR2 SYGVKD. The V and J ends are trimmed by 9 bases and 6 bases, leaving 20 bases between them. Including the terminal cysteine and phenylalanine, the CDR3 comprises 15 residues. Only the CDR3 DNA is retained, 45 bases long and in frame from the first base.